This TCR beta chain was retrieved from a study of spatial heterogeneity in lung cancer. The wider study: Each unique TCR and UMI combination was seen more than ten times on average in raw reads.

Noted time point: sample taken at primary tumor resection. Whole RNA, which was extracted from tumor, nontumor lung tissue or frozen PBMC, was sequenced without any cell sorting. Patients with untreated early-stage non-small cell lung cancer, numbering approximately 79, were the donors. The CDR3 is 11 residues long. V was cut by 3 bases and J by 9 bases, with 5 bases left in between. Germline CDR1 reads SEHNR; CDR2 reads FQNEAQ (reference sequence). Study observations and caveats: The appearance of ubiquitous expanded tumor TCRs in blood was greater at resection than follow-up.

Every TCR cDNA molecule bore its own unique molecular identifier. TCRdb passed the 5' RACE reads through MiXCR, listing each CDR3 protein once. Of some 41,000 distinct CDR3 sequences listed, 6.5% to 8% are singletons. About this clonotype: Antigen: not known.

Sequenced here: PBMCs, sampled at surgery. The sequence was collected from a female donor with early-stage non-small cell lung cancer. This chain uses TRBV7-9 with TRBJ2-2; D gene uncertain. The CDR3 sequence: CASSLARELFF. DNA of the CDR3: TGTGCCAGCAGCTTGGCCCGGGAGCTGTTTTTT.